This T cell receptor (beta chain) emerged from a study of Graves' ophthalmopathy and Graves' hyperthyroidism. Transcripts of RNA were the source for amplifying TCR beta CDR3 regions. RT-PCR in the first round used HTBI primers; a second-round multiplex PCR followed. TCRdb reprocessed the multiplex PCR reads via MiXCR and lists one record per CDR3 protein. This table holds about 230,000 distinct CDR3 sequences, around 50% found once. Trimming cost V 4 bases and J 1 base; bases outside gene matches: 6. The CDR3 has 15 residues. The TCR was taken from an adult man with Graves' ophthalmopathy. The rearrangement joins TRBV12-3 or TRBV12-4 to TRBJ2-5; 7 bases are a match to TRBD1. Sequenced material: peripheral blood. CDR3 DNA: TGTGCCAGCAGTTACGGGGACAGCCTCCAAGAGACCCAGTACTTC. Its translation: CASSYGDSLQETQYF.